This T cell receptor (beta chain) stems from a study of T cell changes during pregnancy in multiple sclerosis (dated by TCRdb to the late 2010s). Describing the broader study: The study examined how the T cell repertoire changed over the course of pregnancy in women with multiple sclerosis.

Note on this clone: Its antigen specificity is not known. No qualities accompany the bases; no much larger clone lies one base away.

The germline V gene encodes CDR1 SGHVS and CDR2 FNYEAQ. The CDR3 spans 13 residues, from the cysteine through the phenylalanine. Only the CDR3 part of the read is kept: 39 bases, read in frame from the first base. The V end gives up 5 bases and the J end 4 bases, leaving 4 bases in the junction not matched to a gene. The library was made by the immunoSEQ multiplex PCR assay. TCRdb provides this immuneACCESS table in a form limited to in-frame rearrangements. Some clones are lacking; in checked studies, under half of them reflect an unresolved V gene, and why the rest are absent is not known. The sample table contains around 45,000 clones; only one count was recorded for 91% of them. Less than 0.75% of the sample is taken by the ten largest.

The TCR sequence derives from a female donor with multiple sclerosis, enrolled in a pregnancy study. Sequenced material: CD4+ T cells from peripheral blood mononuclear cells, taken before pregnancy. The chain was built from TRBV7-6 and TRBJ1-2; TRBD1 agrees with 7 junctional bases. The sequence in DNA is TGTGCCAGCAGCCCGGACAGGATCTATGGCTACACCTTC. Its coded protein is CASSPDRIYGYTF.